A selection of T cell receptor beta chains follows, all from one sample in a study of shared clonotypes between healthy human individuals. Generated by immunoSEQ multiplex PCR, the TCRdb table keeps only in-frame clones and is missing some. The table lists 2 million or so clones, 90% to 95% of them singletons. Input material: naive CD4+ T cells sorted from blood. These receptors all stem from a man younger than 35 in good health. The CDR3 runs from the conserved cysteine through the conserved F or W. The order of the fields is D gene, J gene, CDR3 length, clone size, V gene, CDR3 protein, CDR3 DNA. A D gene is named only where the DNA matches it firmly. Clone size is given for some rows only: seen once, a few or many times, or a class if the clone is expanded.

-,TRBJ1-2,14,-,TRBV30,CAWDPGGYWNGYTF,TGTGCCTGGGACCCCGGGGGCTATTGGAATGGCTACACCTTC
-,TRBJ2-7,17,-,TRBV28,CASSFGQGGRVSYEQYF,TGTGCCAGCAGTTTCGGGCAGGGGGGAAGAGTTTCCTACGAGCAGTACTTC
-,TRBJ1-6,10,-,TRBV7-9,CARRESRGDF,TGTGCCAGACGCGAATCAAGGGGGGATTTT
-,TRBJ2-7,14,-,TRBV11-2,CASSLGLTASEQYF,TGTGCCAGCAGCTTGGGTTTGACCGCGAGCGAGCAGTACTTC
TRBD1,TRBJ2-7,15,few,TRBV28,CASTGTGGPPYEQYF,TGTGCCAGCACCGGGACAGGGGGGCCCCCCTACGAGCAGTACTTC
-,TRBJ2-7,11,-,TRBV5-1,CASSTNYEQYF,TGCGCCAGCAGCACCAACTACGAGCAGTACTTC
-,TRBJ2-7,15,once,TRBV5-4,CASSWGWREPYEQYF,TGTGCCAGCAGCTGGGGGTGGAGGGAACCCTACGAGCAGTACTTC
-,TRBJ1-5,13,-,TRBV2,CASSEGYREPQHF,TGTGCCAGCAGTGAAGGTTACCGGGAGCCCCAGCATTTT
-,TRBJ1-2,15,-,TRBV5-1,CASSFDGTAPYGYTF,TGCGCCAGCAGCTTCGATGGGACGGCCCCCTATGGCTACACCTTC
-,TRBJ2-3,16,-,TRBV30,CAWSVGLHQRGDTQYF,TGTGCCTGGAGTGTCGGGCTCCACCAGAGAGGAGATACGCAGTATTTT
-,TRBJ2-5,16,-,TRBV11-2,CASSLDARGRGETQYF,TGTGCCAGCAGCTTAGATGCCCGGGGGCGGGGAGAGACCCAGTACTTC
-,TRBJ2-2,14,-,TRBV30,CAVRRGPNTGELFF,TGTGCCGTGCGTCGGGGACCGAACACCGGGGAGCTGTTTTTT
-,TRBJ1-2,16,-,TRBV4-3,CASSQDVGRQYYGYTF,TGCGCCAGCAGCCAAGATGTAGGGCGACAGTACTATGGCTACACCTTC
-,TRBJ2-7,15,-,TRBV27,CASSFSYARSYEQYF,TGTGCCAGCAGTTTCTCATACGCGAGATCCTACGAGCAGTACTTC
-,TRBJ1-5,12,-,TRBV28,CASLRAGQPQHF,TGTGCCAGCCTCAGGGCGGGTCAGCCCCAGCATTTT
-,TRBJ2-3,13,-,TRBV18,CASSPANTDTQYF,TGTGCCAGCTCACCGGCTAACACAGATACGCAGTATTTT
-,TRBJ2-7,13,-,TRBV9,CASSKGPGGEQYF,TGTGCCAGCAGTAAGGGGCCCGGGGGCGAGCAGTACTTC
-,TRBJ1-1,15,-,TRBV11-3,CASSLDSRAGTEAFF,TGTGCCAGCAGCTTAGATTCTAGGGCGGGGACTGAAGCTTTCTTT
-,TRBJ2-1,15,-,TRBV11-3,CASSLGGTSYNEQFF,TGTGCCAGCAGCTTAGGGGGGACTTCCTACAATGAGCAGTTCTTC
-,TRBJ1-4,14,-,TRBV5-6,CASSFGLENEKLFF,TGTGCCAGCAGCTTTGGCCTAGAAAATGAAAAACTGTTTTTT
-,TRBJ1-1,14,-,TRBV9,CASSRAGMGTEAFF,TGTGCCAGCAGCCGGGCTGGGATGGGAACTGAAGCTTTCTTT
TRBD1,TRBJ2-7,13,-,TRBV5-6,CASSGGQGSKQYF,TGTGCCAGCAGCGGGGGACAGGGTAGCAAGCAGTACTTC
-,TRBJ1-2,12,-,TRBV9,CASSPRQDGYTF,TGTGCCAGCAGCCCTCGACAGGACGGCTACACCTTC
-,TRBJ1-2,14,-,TRBV19,CASSPGGGNYGYTF,TGTGCCAGTAGTCCAGGAGGGGGGAACTATGGCTACACCTTC
TRBD2,TRBJ2-7,16,-,TRBV18,CASSPRSGSESYEQYF,TGTGCCAGCTCACCACGTAGCGGGAGTGAATCCTACGAGCAGTACTTC
TRBD1,TRBJ1-3,18,-,TRBV6-1,CASSEVGQGADSGNTIYF,TGTGCCAGCAGTGAAGTAGGACAGGGGGCGGACTCTGGAAACACCATATATTTT
-,TRBJ2-2,14,-,TRBV6-1,CASRGTGRSGELFF,TGTGCCAGCAGGGGGACGGGGAGGTCCGGGGAGCTGTTTTTT
TRBD1,TRBJ1-2,15,-,TRBV5-1,CASSLSGTGSNGYTF,TGCGCCAGCAGCCTGTCCGGGACAGGGTCGAATGGCTACACCTTC
TRBD2,TRBJ2-1,16,-,TRBV19,CASSIPSGTKGNEQFF,TGTGCCAGTAGTATTCCCTCCGGGACTAAGGGCAATGAGCAGTTCTTC
-,TRBJ2-3,13,-,TRBV6-5,CASSYQGANTQYF,TGTGCCAGCAGTTACCAGGGCGCGAATACGCAGTATTTT
-,TRBJ2-7,12,-,TRBV5-1,CASSVTPYEQYF,TGCGCCAGCAGCGTCACGCCCTACGAGCAGTACTTC
-,TRBJ2-7,12,-,TRBV2,CASSEGGYEQYF,TGTGCCAGCAGTGAGGGGGGTTACGAGCAGTACTTC
-,TRBJ2-1,14,-,TRBV19,CASSISGANNEQFF,TGTGCCAGTAGTATATCAGGGGCGAACAATGAGCAGTTCTTC
-,TRBJ2-3,14,-,TRBV11-3,CASSLAGLTDTQYF,TGTGCCAGCAGCTTAGCGGGACTTACAGATACGCAGTATTTT
TRBD1,TRBJ2-3,15,-,TRBV5-1,CASSRQGPATDTQYF,TGCGCCAGCAGCCGACAGGGGCCGGCGACAGATACGCAGTATTTT
TRBD1,TRBJ1-5,14,-,TRBV7-2,CASSPGQGGQPQHF,TGTGCCAGCAGCCCTGGACAGGGTGGACAGCCCCAGCATTTT
-,TRBJ1-2,15,once,TRBV14,CASSPGPPLGYGYTF,TGTGCCAGCAGCCCCGGGCCCCCGCTGGGCTATGGCTACACCTTC
-,TRBJ2-3,14,-,TRBV30,CASRYSPSTGTQYF,TGTGCCTCGAGATATTCTCCTAGCACAGGTACGCAGTATTTT
-,TRBJ2-7,15,-,TRBV5-1,CASSLWKGGRYEQYF,TGCGCCAGCAGCTTGTGGAAGGGAGGCAGGTACGAGCAGTACTTC
-,TRBJ2-6,15,-,TRBV5-6,CASSLGTPGANVLTF,TGTGCCAGCAGCTTGGGGACGCCTGGGGCCAACGTCCTGACTTTC
-,TRBJ2-3,15,-,TRBV6-5,CASSYLRTEVDTQYF,TGTGCCAGCAGTTACTTGAGGACAGAGGTAGATACGCAGTATTTT
-,TRBJ2-1,13,many,TRBV7-9,CASSLEDQNEQFF,TGTGCCAGCAGCTTAGAGGACCAAAATGAGCAGTTCTTC
TRBD1,TRBJ1-1,13,-,TRBV30,CAWSSQGGTEAFF,TGTGCCTGGAGTTCCCAGGGGGGCACTGAAGCTTTCTTT
TRBD2,TRBJ2-5,11,once,TRBV29-1,CSVAAGETQYF,TGCAGCGTTGCAGCGGGGGAGACCCAGTACTTC
-,TRBJ1-6,12,-,TRBV27,CASSFSGSPLHF,TGTGCCAGCAGTTTCTCAGGGTCCCCCCTCCACTTT
TRBD1,TRBJ2-7,16,-,TRBV29-1,CSVEPTPGQGFREQYF,TGCAGCGTTGAACCCACTCCCGGACAGGGCTTTCGGGAGCAGTACTTC
-,TRBJ2-1,14,-,TRBV7-2,CASIDYPGVHEQFF,TGTGCCAGCATAGACTATCCGGGGGTGCATGAGCAGTTCTTC
-,TRBJ2-7,15,-,TRBV2,CASSKPRDGLNEQYF,TGTGCCAGCAGTAAACCACGGGACGGCTTAAACGAGCAGTACTTC
TRBD2,TRBJ2-1,16,-,TRBV10-2,CASSESRLAGGIEQFF,TGCGCCAGCAGTGAGTCCCGGCTAGCGGGGGGGATTGAGCAGTTCTTC
-,TRBJ2-7,14,-,TRBV28,CASSLEGKAYEQYF,TGTGCCAGCAGTTTAGAAGGGAAAGCCTACGAGCAGTACTTC
TRBD1,TRBJ1-1,14,-,TRBV5-1,CASSLVEGTDEAFF,TGCGCCAGCAGCTTGGTGGAAGGGACAGATGAAGCTTTCTTT
TRBD1,TRBJ1-5,15,-,TRBV2,CASRKGGSDNQPQHF,TGTGCCAGCAGGAAAGGGGGCTCTGACAATCAGCCCCAGCATTTT
-,TRBJ1-4,16,-,TRBV18,CASSPLQQGGNEKLFF,TGTGCCAGCTCACCCTTACAACAGGGAGGTAATGAAAAACTGTTTTTT
-,TRBJ1-1,13,-,TRBV7-9,CASSALAKTEAFF,TGTGCCAGCAGCGCCCTGGCGAAAACTGAAGCTTTCTTT
-,TRBJ2-3,16,-,TRBV10-3,CAISESRGASTDTQYF,TGTGCCATCAGTGAGTCGAGGGGGGCTAGCACAGATACGCAGTATTTT
TRBD1,TRBJ2-7,15,-,TRBV28,CASIQGTGAAYEQYF,TGTGCCAGCATACAGGGGACAGGGGCGGCCTACGAGCAGTACTTC
TRBD1,TRBJ2-1,15,-,TRBV15,CATDRGGGSYNEQFF,TGTGCCACCGACAGGGGAGGTGGCTCCTACAATGAGCAGTTCTTC